The rows below give T cell receptor beta chains drawn from one sample of a study of blood T cell repertoires in COVID-19. Assay: immunoSEQ multiplex PCR; the TCRdb copy retains only in-frame clones and omits some. The sample has around 260,000 clones; more than 85% are singletons. Sequences were obtained from peripheral blood. The receptor set was obtained from a man aged 25-45 years with acute or convalescent COVID-19. The CDR3 runs from the conserved cysteine through the conserved F or W. D genes are given only for firm matches.

TRBV3-1/TRBV3-2	TRBD1	TRBJ2-3	TGTGCCAGCAGCCGCGACAGGGTGGGTACGCAGTATTTT	CASSRDRVGTQYF
TRBV18	TRBD1	TRBJ1-1	TGTGCCAGCTTAGGGGGCCGGAGGAACACTGAAGCTTTCTTT	CASLGGRRNTEAFF
TRBV12-3/TRBV12-4	TRBD1	TRBJ1-1	TGTGCCAGCATACGGACAGGGGTCACTGAAGCTTTCTTT	CASIRTGVTEAFF
TRBV7-8	.	TRBJ2-2	TGTGCCAGCAGCCCTGGACAGCGTCGAGGCACCGGGGAGCTGTTTTTT	CASSPGQRRGTGELFF
TRBV5-1	TRBD1	TRBJ1-2	TGCGCCAGCAGCTCCGATCCGGGACAGGGGGCGAACTATGGCTACACCTTC	CASSSDPGQGANYGYTF
TRBV19	.	TRBJ2-1	TGTGCCAGTAATAGGTGGGGTCTGAGGGATGAGCAGTTCTTC	CASNRWGLRDEQFF
TRBV10-2	.	TRBJ1-1	TGCGCCAGCAGTCTGGAGTTGTACGCTGAAGCTTTCTTT	CASSLELYAEAFF
TRBV7-2	.	TRBJ2-1	TGTGCCAGCAGCTTCCGTTCGGGAGAGATTGTAAACGAGCAGTTCTTC	CASSFRSGEIVNEQFF
TRBV2	TRBD2	TRBJ2-1	TGTGCCAGCAGTAAAGCGGGGGGAGTCAATGAGCAGTTCTTC	CASSKAGGVNEQFF
TRBV6-6	.	TRBJ2-3	TGTGCCAGCAGTTATCCCCCTCGGACAGATACGCAGTATTTT	CASSYPPRTDTQYF
TRBV5-1	.	TRBJ2-4	TGCGCCAGCGCGCGGGGGCCGGCCAAAAACATTCAGTACTTC	CASARGPAKNIQYF
TRBV6-5	TRBD1	TRBJ1-1	TGTGCCAGCAGTTTGTACGGACAGGGGTTCACTGAAGCTTTCTTT	CASSLYGQGFTEAFF
TRBV6-6	.	TRBJ1-5	TGTGCCAGCAGTTTGACTGGGGGGGGCAATCAGCCCCAGCATTTT	CASSLTGGGNQPQHF
TRBV27	.	TRBJ2-1	TGTGCCAGCAGTTTATTTCTTGACAACTCCTACAATGAGCAGTTCTTC	CASSLFLDNSYNEQFF
TRBV30	.	TRBJ1-4	TGTGCCTGGAGTGTACGAGGCCCTGGAAAACTGTTTTTT	CAWSVRGPGKLFF
TRBV19	.	TRBJ1-3	TGTGCCAGTAGTATCGGCAGGGCTGGAAACACCATATATTTT	CASSIGRAGNTIYF
TRBV5-1	TRBD2	TRBJ2-1	TGCGCCAGCAGCGGAGAGCGGGGGATCTACAATGAGCAGTTCTTC	CASSGERGIYNEQFF